The clone carrying this T cell receptor (beta chain) was seen more than once but under ten times. Patients with uncontrolled infections, other autoimmune diseases, pregnancy or lactation were excluded. V lost 0 bases to trimming and J lost 0 bases; unmatched junction nucleotides: 7. Germline V gene data show CDR1 as SGHDN and CDR2 as FVKESK. CDR3 length equals 17 residues. Authors of the study amplified TCR beta CDR3 regions from RNA transcripts. The primer set for the first-round RT-PCR of the TCR CDR3 was HTBI. MiXCR, run by TCRdb on the multiplex PCR reads, gives a single entry per CDR3 protein. The top ten hold 3.5% to 4% of the sample, which has some 620,000 distinct CDR3 sequences, roughly 16% seen once. The data are from a study of T cells in Graves' hyperthyroidism and ophthalmopathy.

The sample comprised blood. This sequence was found in a woman in her 30s with Graves' hyperthyroidism. The rearrangement uses TRBV14 and TRBJ2-5, with TRBD1 identical over 7 bases. The CDR3 DNA reads TGTGCCAGCAGCCAAGATCGGGTAGGGACAGACCAAGAGACCCAGTACTTC. As protein: CASSQDRVGTDQETQYF.